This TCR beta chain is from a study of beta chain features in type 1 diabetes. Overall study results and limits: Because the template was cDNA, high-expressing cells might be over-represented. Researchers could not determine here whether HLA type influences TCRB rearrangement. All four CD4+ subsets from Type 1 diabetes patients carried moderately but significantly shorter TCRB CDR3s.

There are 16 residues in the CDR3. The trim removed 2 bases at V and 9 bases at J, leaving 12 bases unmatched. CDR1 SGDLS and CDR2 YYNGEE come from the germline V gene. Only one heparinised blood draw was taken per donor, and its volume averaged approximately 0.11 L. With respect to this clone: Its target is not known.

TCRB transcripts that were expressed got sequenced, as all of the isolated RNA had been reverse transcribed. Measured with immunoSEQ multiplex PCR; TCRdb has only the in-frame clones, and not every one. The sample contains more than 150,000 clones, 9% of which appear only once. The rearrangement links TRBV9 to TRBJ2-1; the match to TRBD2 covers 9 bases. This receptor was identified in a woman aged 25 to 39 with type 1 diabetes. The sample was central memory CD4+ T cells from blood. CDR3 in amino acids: CASSVASGITKGEQFF. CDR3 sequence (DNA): TGTGCCAGCAGCGTGGCTAGCGGGATTACCAAGGGTGAGCAGTTCTTC.